This T cell receptor (beta chain) derives from a study of T cell repertoires in cytomegalovirus infection. This clonotype was recorded a few times. Its target is not known. Germline V gene lookup returns CDR1 LNHDA and CDR2 SQIVND (reference sequence). The CDR3 spans 14 residues. Trimming stripped 7 bases from V and 11 bases from J, with 21 bases between. One entry per CDR3 protein results from TCRdb running MiXCR on the reads. The sample consists of roughly 570,000 distinct CDR3 sequences, 40% of them appearing once. Study-level findings and limits: HLA-C-restricted, CMV-specific TCR beta clonotypes were dominant ex vivo. Cumulated frequencies of public TCR beta families served to identify carriers of CMV plus the relevant HLA.

This material consisted of cultured PBMCs, taken from culture after CMV antigen stimulation. The genes are TRBV19 and TRBJ1-5; tentatively, D is TRBD1 (5 bases). The TCR was taken from a human donor in good health (CMV status not recorded). Some clones in this sample may be carry-over from other donors' samples. The CDR3 here is CASTEGRVLGTQHF. The CDR3 coding sequence is TGTGCCAGTACCGAGGGACGGGTTCTTGGGACCCAGCATTTT.